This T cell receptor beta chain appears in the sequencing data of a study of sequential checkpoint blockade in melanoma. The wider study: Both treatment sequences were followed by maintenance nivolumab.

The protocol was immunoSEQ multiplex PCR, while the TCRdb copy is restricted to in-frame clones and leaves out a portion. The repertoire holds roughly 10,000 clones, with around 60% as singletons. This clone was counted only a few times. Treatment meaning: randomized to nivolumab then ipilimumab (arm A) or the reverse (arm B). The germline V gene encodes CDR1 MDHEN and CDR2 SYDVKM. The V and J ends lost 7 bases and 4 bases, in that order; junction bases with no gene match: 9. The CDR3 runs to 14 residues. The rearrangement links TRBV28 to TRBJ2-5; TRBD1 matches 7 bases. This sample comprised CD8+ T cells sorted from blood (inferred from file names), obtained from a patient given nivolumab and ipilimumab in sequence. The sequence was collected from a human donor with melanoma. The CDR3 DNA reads TGTGCCAGCATCTCGACAGGGTATGGAGAGACCCAGTACTTC. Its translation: CASISTGYGETQYF.